The subject of this entry is one T cell receptor beta chain. Its target is unknown. This record belongs to a study of cytomegalovirus exposure and HLA in healthy donors. Study-wide results and limits: The authors considered a cluster of highly shared sequence variants likely to be a sequencing artifact.

This PCR relied on a set of 60 Vbeta primers and 13 Jbeta primers. Assay: immunoSEQ multiplex PCR; the TCRdb copy retains only in-frame clones and omits some. The table shows about 160,000 clones, with roughly 80% occurring only once. The source is a woman in her 30s in good health and CMV-seronegative. The sample comprised PBMCs.

The CDR3 loop is CASSRGLRPLHF. The CDR3 region has the DNA TGTGCCAGTAGTCGGGGATTGAGGCCCCTCCACTTT. The chain couples TRBV19 to TRBJ1-6; D remains ambiguous. The CDR3 length is 12 residues. CDR1 is LNHDA and CDR2 is SQIVND in the germline V gene (reference sequence). V shed 5 bases and J shed 13 bases, with 12 bases lying between them.